The 14 T cell receptor beta chains below were found in one sample sequenced in a study of metastatic and nonmetastatic thyroid tumors. TCRdb re-analyzed the PCR reads through MiXCR. The repertoire holds 55,000 or so clones, with roughly a sixth as singletons. No patient had received any treatment before thyroid surgery. Sample: blood. The receptor source for this set is a female donor with papillary thyroid cancer or a benign thyroid nodule (not recorded which). Some clones in this sample may be carry-over from other donors' samples.

This clone has a count of ten or more. The gene calls are TRBV29-1 and TRBJ1-5, with 7 nucleotides matching TRBD1. Germline CDR1 and CDR2: SQVTM and ANQGSEA. With 5 bases clipped from V and 2 bases from J, the junction kept 3 bases outside the gene matches. The CDR3 has 13 amino acids. CDR3 nucleotides: TGCAGCGTTCAAGGACAGGGCAATCAGCCCCAGCATTTT. This codes for CSVQGQGNQPQHF.

This clone appeared many times. The chain links TRBV3-1 to TRBJ2-1; D is unresolved. The germline CDR1 and CDR2 sequences are LGHDT and YNNKEL (reference sequence). This CDR3 has 11 residues. Trimming pared 5 bases from V and 9 bases from J, leaving 8 bases between. The CDR3 protein is CASSYLTEQFF. The CDR3 DNA reads TGTGCCAGCAGCTATTTAACTGAGCAGTTCTTC.

This clone was counted at least ten times. CDR3 sequence: CAWSALRTGVGYTF. CDR3 sequence (DNA): TGTGCCTGGAGCGCTCTCCGGACAGGGGTAGGCTACACCTTC. The chain links TRBV30 to TRBJ1-2, with TRBD1 matching over 9 bases. CDR3 length: 14 residues. V trimming: 3 bases; J trimming: 8 bases; junction bases outside the gene matches: 10. The germline V gene encodes CDR1 GTSNPN and CDR2 SVGIG (reference sequence).

This clone appeared many times. J is TRBJ2-7 and V is TRBV30; D is unclear. V lost 3 bases to trimming and J lost 11 bases, with 26 bases between them. CDR3 length: 15 residues. Germline CDR1 is GTSNPN and CDR2 is SVGIG (reference sequence). The CDR3, as DNA: TGTGCCTGGAGCCCCCGGGCCTCTCTCCAATGGGCAAAGTACTTC. Residues: CAWSPRASLQWAKYF. The whole variable domain, filled in from reference TRBV30 and TRBJ2-7, reads SQTIHQWPATLVQPVGSPLSLECTVEGTSNPNLYWYRQAAGRGLQLLFYSVGIGQISSEVPQNLSASRPQDRQFILSSKKLLLSDSGFYLCAWSPRASLQWAKYFGPGTRLTVT.

This clone was observed at least ten times. V and J are TRBV29-1 and TRBJ1-2; D is perhaps TRBD1 (5 bases). There are 13 residues in the CDR3. The V gene lost 6 bases and the J gene lost 2 bases, with 13 bases spanning the gap. CDR1 is SQVTM and CDR2 is ANQGSEA in the germline V gene. The chain's CDR3 is CSVGDSTNYGYTF. Written as DNA, the CDR3 is TGCAGCGTGGGGGACTCTACGAACTATGGCTACACCTTC.

The chain employs TRBV24-1 and TRBJ2-4; D gene unclear. Deletions cut 4 bases from V and 0 bases from J, with 12 bases between. CDR3 length: 16 residues. The germline V gene encodes CDR1 KGHDR and CDR2 SFDVKD. The CDR3 sequence: CATSDHQSLAKNIQYF. The CDR3 DNA reads as TGTGCCACCAGTGACCATCAATCTTTAGCCAAAAACATTCAGTACTTC.

This clone was observed many times. This same CDR3 is encoded by further DNA sequences in the sample. The chain joins TRBV28 to TRBJ2-7, with 7 bases lining up with TRBD1. Germline assignment: CDR1 MDHEN and CDR2 SYDVKM. The length of the CDR3 is 15 residues. The V segment lost 6 bases and the J segment 4 bases; nucleotides outside the gene matches: 12. The CDR3 spells CASSIPGTVRYEQYF. For the CDR3, the DNA is TGTGCCAGCAGCATACCCGGGACAGTGCGGTACGAGCAGTACTTC.

This clone was found many times. The V call is TRBV20-1, the J call TRBJ1-6, with D possibly TRBD1 on 5 matching bases. Per the germline V gene, CDR1 is DFQATT and CDR2 is SNEGSKA (reference sequence). There are 16 residues in the CDR3. Trimming removed 6 bases from V and 5 bases from J, with 20 bases in between. The CDR3: CSAPRGSGSDNSPLHF. In DNA, the CDR3 is TGCAGTGCCCCCCGGGGCTCGGGATCGGATAATTCACCCCTCCACTTT.

This clone was counted a few times. The CDR3 nucleotides are TGTGCCAGCAGCTCCGGGACTAGCGGCAATGAGCAGTTCTTC. Protein product: CASSSGTSGNEQFF. This sequence joins TRBV7-9 and TRBJ2-1, with TRBD2 matching 11 bases. Germline lookup yields CDR1 SEHNR and CDR2 FQNEAQ (reference sequence). The CDR3 has 14 residues. V gave up 4 bases and J gave up 6 bases; unmatched junction bases: 2.

This clone was found many times. The CDR3 loop reads CASSPPGAHREQYF. The CDR3 region has the DNA TGTGCCAGCAGTCCCCCCGGAGCGCACCGAGAGCAGTACTTC. This chain links TRBV6-4 with TRBJ2-7, with D unclear. Germline V gene sequence: CDR1 MRHNA, CDR2 SNTAGT. This CDR3 comprises 14 residues. Trimming removed 5 bases at V and 7 bases at J, with 18 bases between.

The chain combines TRBV2 with TRBJ2-5, with 11 positions matching TRBD2. The CDR3 length is 20 residues. The J segment lost 5 bases and the V segment lost 8 bases, leaving 25 bases of the junction unmatched. CDR1 and CDR2 from the germline V gene are SNHLY and FYNNEI. Here the CDR3 DNA reads TGTGCCAGCGGACAGGGGATGTCCGGGGATAGCGGGAGGGCCGTTGAGACCCAGTACTTC. This codes for CASGQGMSGDSGRAVETQYF.

This clone was observed a few times. Possible read error: a much larger clone is one base away. The V call is TRBV9, the J call TRBJ2-3; D possibly corresponds to TRBD1 (7 bases). This CDR3 comprises 13 residues. The germline V gene encodes CDR1 SGDLS and CDR2 YYNGEE. The CDR3 region has the DNA TGTGCCGGCAGCGTAGGGGGGACAGACTGGCAGTATTTT. It is translated as CAGSVGGTDWQYF.

This clone was detected many times. The CDR3 reads CSARDFLGQGVAAHTDTQYF. The CDR3 nucleotides are TGCAGTGCTAGAGATTTCCTGGGACAGGGGGTTGCTGCCCACACAGATACGCAGTATTTT. The chain recombines TRBV20-1 with TRBJ2-3, with TRBD1 identical over 11 bases. Per germline, CDR1 DFQATT and CDR2 SNEGSKA (reference sequence). The ends lost 0 bases at V and 2 bases at J; junction bases unmatched: 16. The length of the CDR3 is 20 residues.

This clone was detected many times. The chain carries TRBV15 and TRBJ2-2, with D tentatively TRBD1 (6 bases). There are 15 residues in the CDR3. Trimming pared 1 base from V and 6 bases from J, leaving 12 bases between. Germline V CDR1 and CDR2: LNHNV, YYDKDF (reference sequence). The CDR3 sequence: CATSRGQGWAGELFF. In nucleotides, the CDR3 is TGTGCCACCAGCAGAGGCCAGGGGTGGGCCGGGGAGCTGTTTTTT.